The 7 T cell receptor beta chains reported below all come from one sample, sequenced in a study of post-analysis software for immune sequencing data. Incorporated into the TCR beta cDNA libraries were unique molecular identifiers, which served to reduce PCR and sequencing biases. TCRdb processed the PCR reads anew with MiXCR; each CDR3 protein has one entry. The table shows 750,000 to 900,000 distinct CDR3 sequences, with about 43% occurring only once. The antigens these receptors bind are not known. Study-level findings and limits: Among about 5 TRBV segments more frequent in patients than controls were TRBV5-6, TRBV5-1 and TRBV20-1.

Sample: blood. These TCRs come from a girl between 5 and 17 years old with multiple sclerosis.

In its sample, this clonotype was seen a few times. The V call is TRBV12-3 or TRBV12-4, the J call TRBJ2-3; TRBD1 is a possible D gene (6 bases). The CDR3 contains 15 residues. Trimming shortened V by 5 bases and J by 8 bases, and 20 bases separated the two germline ends. The CDR3 coding sequence is TGTGCCAGCAGTCCGCCCTGGACTGGGGGCGGTACGCAGTATTTT. Its translation: CASSPPWTGGGTQYF.

This clonotype was seen a handful of times. V is TRBV6-4 and J is TRBJ2-3; 7 bases are shared with TRBD1. Germline V gene lookup returns CDR1 MRHNA and CDR2 SNTAGT. The CDR3 is 16 residues long. V dropped 5 bases and J dropped 1; count of bases not matched to a gene: 9. The CDR3 sequence: CASSLYRTGGTDTQYF. The CDR3 region has the DNA TGTGCCAGCAGTCTTTACCGGACAGGCGGCACAGATACGCAGTATTTT.

The chain couples TRBV7-2 to TRBJ2-4; 11 bases line up with TRBD2. With V trimmed by 5 bases and J by 0 bases, 6 bases remained unmatched. This CDR3 has 17 residues. In germline, CDR1 is SGHTA, CDR2 FQGNSA. CDR3 residues: CASSPPGLAGAKNIQYF. CDR3 in DNA: TGTGCCAGCAGCCCGCCCGGACTAGCGGGAGCCAAAAACATTCAGTACTTC.

The genes are TRBV30 and TRBJ1-2; 10 bases line up with TRBD1. Germline V lookup: CDR1 GTSNPN, CDR2 SVGIG (reference sequence). V shed 4 bases and J 2 bases; nucleotides not matched to a gene: 4. This CDR3 spans 14 amino acids. CDR3 in amino acids: CAWTLTGGNYGYTF. CDR3 in DNA: TGTGCCTGGACCCTGACAGGGGGCAACTATGGCTACACCTTC. The whole variable domain, remainder taken from reference TRBV30 and TRBJ1-2, is SQTIHQWPATLVQPVGSPLSLECTVEGTSNPNLYWYRQAAGRGLQLLFYSVGIGQISSEVPQNLSASRPQDRQFILSSKKLLLSDSGFYLCAWTLTGGNYGYTFGSGTRLTVV.

The chain has TRBV29-1 and TRBJ1-1; 11 bases map to TRBD1. The CDR3 contains 16 residues. Germline lookup yields CDR1 SQVTM and CDR2 ANQGSEA. J gave up 0 bases and V 4 bases, and 7 bases lay outside the gene matches. The CDR3 loop is CSVGGQGARMNTEAFF. The CDR3 DNA is TGCAGCGTTGGTGGACAGGGGGCGCGAATGAACACTGAAGCTTTCTTT. The full variable domain, completed using reference TRBV29-1 and TRBJ1-1, is SAVISQKPSRDICQRGTSLTIQCQVDSQVTMMFWYRQQPGQSLTLIATANQGSEATYESGFVIDKFPISRPNLTFSTLTVSNMSPEDSSIYLCSVGGQGARMNTEAFFGQGTRLTVV.

The V gene is TRBV7-9, the J gene TRBJ2-1, with 7 nucleotides matching TRBD2. This CDR3 region has 15 residues. J was trimmed by 5 bases and V by 5 bases; bases with no gene match: 9. Germline assignment: CDR1 SEHNR and CDR2 FQNEAQ (reference sequence). The CDR3 DNA is TGTGCCAGCAGCGCCCGGCTAGCGGACGACAATGAGCAGTTCTTC. As protein: CASSARLADDNEQFF.

The rearrangement uses TRBV12-3 or TRBV12-4 and TRBJ2-1, with D uncertain. This CDR3 is built from 12 residues. Trimming removed 2 bases from V and 10 bases from J, with 9 bases in between. The CDR3 sequence is CASSLFSGEQFF. CDR3 DNA sequence: TGTGCCAGCAGTTTATTTAGTGGGGAGCAGTTCTTC.